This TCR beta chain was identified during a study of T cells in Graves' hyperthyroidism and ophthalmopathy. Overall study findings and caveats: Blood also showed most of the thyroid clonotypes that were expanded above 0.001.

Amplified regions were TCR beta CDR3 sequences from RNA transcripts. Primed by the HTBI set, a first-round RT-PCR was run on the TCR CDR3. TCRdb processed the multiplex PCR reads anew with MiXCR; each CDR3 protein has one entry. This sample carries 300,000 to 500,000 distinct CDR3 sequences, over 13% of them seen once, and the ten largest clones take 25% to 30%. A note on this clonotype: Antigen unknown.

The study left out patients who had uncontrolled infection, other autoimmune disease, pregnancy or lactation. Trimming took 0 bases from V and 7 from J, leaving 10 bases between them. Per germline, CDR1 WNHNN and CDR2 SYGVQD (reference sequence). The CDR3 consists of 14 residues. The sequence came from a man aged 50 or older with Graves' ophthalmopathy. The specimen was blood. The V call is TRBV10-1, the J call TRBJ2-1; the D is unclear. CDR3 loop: CASSESARTNEQFF. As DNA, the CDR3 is TGCGCCAGCAGTGAGTCGGCCAGGACGAATGAGCAGTTCTTC.